This T cell receptor beta chain was captured in a study of blood T cell repertoires in COVID-19. Study summary: T cells, B-cell-depleted T cells, or PBMCs supplied cDNA or gDNA.

The V end lost 5 bases, the J end lost 0 bases, and 4 bases lay between the germline ends. This CDR3 has 13 residues. Germline CDR1 is KGHDR and CDR2 is SFDVKD. How the authors handled the data: Amplifying reference gene primers gave estimates of nucleated cell counts. Clones were sequenced by immunoSEQ multiplex PCR, and TCRdb holds only the in-frame ones, with some missing. Clone size and the V and J calls come from that table; the DNA yielded D and trimming. The sample has approximately 170,000 clones; approximately 84% are singletons. The study recruited people aged about 18 to 90 years across 20 to 30 US areas. Recovered status in Cohort 3 required two negative PCRs, clearance, or symptom resolution.

V is TRBV24-1 and J is TRBJ1-5; D is uncertain. Material for sequencing was PBMCs or T cells enriched from blood (not recorded which). The clonotype originates from a woman under 40 who had recovered from COVID-19. CDR3 sequence reads: CATSGDSNQPQHF. CDR3 nucleotide sequence: TGTGCCACCAGTGGCGATAGCAATCAGCCCCAGCATTTT.